This passage covers 30 T cell receptor beta chains from one sample sequenced in a study of PD-1 blockade in classical Hodgkin lymphoma. Repertoires were generated with immunoSEQ multiplex PCR, while TCRdb's copy carries only in-frame clones and drops some. The table includes some 25,000 clones, approximately 68% detected once. Noted time point: cycle 4 day 1 (C4D1), after 6 weeks of nivolumab. Every single patient, without exception, relapsed after autologous stem cell transplantation, and brentuximab vedotin exposure varied. Source: peripheral blood mononuclear cells (PBMCs), taken before the fourth cycle of nivolumab. These receptor sequences come from a human donor with classical Hodgkin lymphoma.

Comments on this clone: At one end the junction does not follow the germline gene, possibly because of a read error. The chain carries TRBV19 and TRBJ2-7; D possibly matches TRBD1 or TRBD2 (6 bases each). CDR3 size: 15 residues. The V gene's germline CDR1 is LNHDA and CDR2 SQIVND (reference sequence). The CDR3 nucleotides read TGTGCCAGTAGGAAGGGCGCCGGGGGCGCCTACGCGCAGTACTTC. Protein: CASRKGAGGAYAQYF.

The chain combines TRBV5-1 with TRBJ2-5; D is ambiguous. Looked up from germline, CDR1 is SGHRS and CDR2 is YFSETQ. The CDR3 is made up of 16 amino acids. Deletions cut 0 bases from V and 4 bases from J, with 16 bases between. CDR3 bases: TGCGCCAGCAGCTTGGGTCTCGGGCCCTCGGGAGAGACCCAGTACTTC. It encodes CASSLGLGPSGETQYF.

In DNA form, the CDR3 reads TGTGCCAGCAGCTTACGGGCGAGGCGGACGAACACTGAAGCTTTCTTT. This sequence encodes CASSLRARRTNTEAFF. The chain combines TRBV11-3 with TRBJ1-1; D gene uncertain. V gave up 2 bases and J gave up 1 base, with 14 bases separating them. The CDR3 covers 16 residues. The germline V gene has CDR1 SGHNT and CDR2 YENEEA.

In this sample, this clone turned up a few times. The CDR3 loop reads CASPGPLGEQYF. CDR3 DNA sequence: TGTGCCTCCCCCGGGCCCCTGGGCGAGCAGTACTTC. V and J are TRBV30 and TRBJ2-7; no reliable D call. Between the trimmed V and J ends, which lost 7 bases and 6 bases, there was a span of 16 bases. The CDR3 totals 12 residues. CDR1 is GTSNPN and CDR2 is SVGIG in the germline V gene (reference sequence).

V is TRBV6-6 and J is TRBJ1-4, with D possibly matching TRBD1 (6 bases). Germline assignment: CDR1 MNHNY and CDR2 SVGAGI (reference sequence). The length of the CDR3 is 15 residues. Trimming removed 0 bases at V and 8 bases at J, with 13 bases between. CDR3 sequence: CASSYSWGAGEKLFF. CDR3 nucleotides: TGTGCCAGCAGTTACTCGTGGGGGGCGGGAGAAAAACTGTTTTTT.

The rearrangement uses TRBV19 and TRBJ1-1; D is undetermined. Between the trimmed V and J ends, which lost 0 bases and 10 bases, there was a span of 12 bases. Germline lookup yields CDR1 LNHDA and CDR2 SQIVND (reference sequence). CDR3 length: 13 amino acids. The CDR3 here is CASSIDLQGGAFF. The CDR3 DNA follows: TGTGCCAGTAGTATAGATCTACAAGGAGGAGCTTTCTTT.

This clone turned up a few times. V and J are TRBV6-5 and TRBJ1-1; D is uncertain. Germline lookup yields CDR1 MNHEY and CDR2 SVGAGI. The V and J ends lost 6 bases and 2 bases respectively, with 13 bases between them. This CDR3 contains 14 residues. The CDR3 sequence is CASSPAPANTEAFF. CDR3 nucleotides: TGTGCCAGCAGCCCCGCCCCAGCAAACACTGAAGCTTTCTTT.

The chain links TRBV7-3 to TRBJ2-1, with D possibly called TRBD1 or TRBD2 (5 bases each). Germline CDR1 is SGHTA and CDR2 is FQGTGA. Trimming removed 5 bases from V and 3 bases from J, with 17 bases in between. The CDR3 totals 16 residues. The CDR3 here is CASSLRAGTGYNEQFF. The CDR3, as DNA: TGTGCCAGCAGCCTAAGAGCAGGGACGGGCTACAATGAGCAGTTCTTC.

The chain couples TRBV30 to TRBJ2-7; 7 bases agree with TRBD1. The CDR3 has 13 amino acids. Germline loops: CDR1 GTSNPN, CDR2 SVGIG (reference sequence). The V segment lost 8 bases and the J segment 5 bases; nucleotides outside the gene matches: 12. The CDR3 DNA follows: TGTGCCATTCAGACAGGGACAGTAAACGAGCAGTACTTC. It is translated as CAIQTGTVNEQYF.

This clone was detected ten times or more. The chain has TRBV6-1 and TRBJ2-3, with a tentative D call TRBD2 (5 bases). The CDR3 is 15 residues long. Germline assignment: CDR1 MNHNS and CDR2 SASEGT. V gave up 3 bases and J gave up 4 bases, with 14 bases separating them. The CDR3: CASSEMASNADTQYF. CDR3 nucleotide sequence: TGTGCCAGCAGTGAGATGGCTAGCAACGCAGATACGCAGTATTTT.

The V call is TRBV29-1, the J call TRBJ1-1; perhaps TRBD1 as D (6 bases). This CDR3 comprises 13 residues. The germline V and J ends were trimmed by 4 bases and 3 bases, with 12 bases remaining between them. Germline-derived CDR1 and CDR2 are SQVTM and ANQGSEA. The CDR3 is CSVGGGGYTEAFF. CDR3 DNA: TGCAGCGTTGGAGGGGGAGGATACACTGAAGCTTTCTTT.

The chain carries TRBV6-1 and TRBJ1-2; D is unclear. The CDR3 sequence is 10 residues long. Trimming left V 8 bases short and J 7 bases short, with 8 bases between. The germline gives CDR1 MNHNS, CDR2 SASEGT. The CDR3 here is CASYYAGYTF. The CDR3 nucleotides read TGTGCCAGCTACTATGCTGGCTACACCTTC.

The chain couples TRBV19 to TRBJ1-4; TRBD1 aligns across 7 bases. The germline V gene encodes CDR1 LNHDA and CDR2 SQIVND (reference sequence). There are 14 residues in the CDR3. V shed 6 bases, J shed 7 bases, and the junction held 8 bases outside the gene matches. The chain's CDR3 is CASSTATGLEKLFF. DNA for the CDR3: TGTGCCAGTAGCACCGCGACAGGGCTTGAAAAACTGTTTTTT.

This chain connects TRBV20-1 to TRBJ2-7, with a possible D match to TRBD1 (6 bases). Germline V gene data show CDR1 as DFQATT and CDR2 as SNEGSKA (reference sequence). The CDR3 length is 11 residues. V lost 6 bases and J lost 5, with 11 bases in between. The CDR3 spells CSAGAAHEQYV. CDR3 bases: TGCAGTGCGGGGGCGGCTCACGAGCAGTACGTC.

V usage is TRBV19 and J usage is TRBJ1-5; D is possibly TRBD1 (6 bases). The germline V gene has CDR1 LNHDA and CDR2 SQIVND (reference sequence). V dropped 2 bases and J dropped 6 bases, with 17 bases sitting between them. The CDR3 is 16 amino acids. The CDR3 DNA follows: TGTGCCAGTAGTATAACCGGTGGGGGAGGGGGTCAGCCCCAGCATTTT. It specifies CASSITGGGGGQPQHF.

Only a few counts were recorded for this clone. This CDR3 reads CASSGKTGLSNQPQHF. In DNA form, the CDR3 reads TGTGCCAGCAGTGGGAAGACAGGGCTTAGCAATCAGCCCCAGCATTTT. The chain has TRBV6-6 and TRBJ1-5; 7 bases agree with TRBD1. This CDR3 contains 16 residues. V gave up 5 bases and J gave up 0 bases; unmatched junction bases: 7. Germline CDR1 reads MNHNY; CDR2 reads SVGAGI (reference sequence).

This chain uses TRBV10-3 with TRBJ2-2, with 9 bases that match TRBD2. This CDR3 comprises 13 residues. Unmatched junction bases numbered 6, after V lost 10 bases and J lost 6 bases. Looked up from germline, CDR1 is ENHRY and CDR2 is SYGVKD. The DNA of the CDR3 is TGTGCCACCCGACGGACTAGCGCCGGGGAGCTGTTTTTT. Amino acids: CATRRTSAGELFF.

The table lists this clone with a few counts. The CDR3 region is CASSESPLSTQYF. As DNA, the CDR3 is TGTGCCAGCAGTGAGTCCCCTTTGTCGACCCAGTACTTC. This chain links TRBV2 with TRBJ2-5; D is undetermined. The CDR3 has 13 amino acids. Germline V gives CDR1 SNHLY, CDR2 FYNNEI. Trimming pared 3 bases from V and 7 bases from J, leaving 12 bases between.

The chain couples TRBV6-1 to TRBJ2-2; no definite D call. V lost 6 bases and J lost 7, with 6 bases in between. CDR1 is MNHNS, CDR2 SASEGT, per germline. This CDR3 contains 11 residues. CDR3 DNA sequence: TGTGCCAGCAGCTATCGCGGGGAGCTGTTTTTT. Translated, it gives CASSYRGELFF.

V and J are TRBV13 and TRBJ1-1, with TRBD1 matching 7 bases. Trimming cost V 1 base and J 4 bases; bases outside gene matches: 6. The CDR3 loop spans 15 amino acids. The V gene's germline CDR1 is PRHDT and CDR2 FYEKMQ (reference sequence). CDR3 in amino acids: CASSLDVDRLTEAFF. The CDR3 region has the DNA TGTGCCAGCAGCTTAGATGTGGACAGGCTCACTGAAGCTTTCTTT. The variable domain in full, with the rest retrieved from reference TRBV13 and TRBJ1-1, is AAGVIQSPRHLIKEKRETATLKCYPIPRHDTVYWYQQGPGQDPQFLISFYEKMQSDKGSIPDRFSAQQFSDYHSELNMSSLELGDSALYFCASSLDVDRLTEAFFGQGTRLTVV.

The gene calls are TRBV29-1 and TRBJ2-2; D gene ambiguous. V lost 0 bases, J lost 4 bases, and 9 bases lay in between. The CDR3 consists of 14 residues. The germline V gene encodes CDR1 SQVTM and CDR2 ANQGSEA. In nucleotides, the CDR3 is TGCAGCGTTGAAGATACGGGTATCACCGGGGAGCTGTTTTTT. It translates to CSVEDTGITGELFF.

In DNA form, the CDR3 reads TGTGCCAGCAGCTTAAAAGCGGGGGGCACAGATACGCAGTATTTT. This translates into CASSLKAGGTDTQYF. This rearrangement joins TRBV7-6 to TRBJ2-3; the match to TRBD2 covers 8 bases. The CDR3 covers 15 residues. Germline V gives CDR1 SGHVS, CDR2 FNYEAQ. V was clipped by 2 bases and J by 1 base; unmatched bases: 2.

The V and J genes are TRBV15 and TRBJ1-1; possibly TRBD1 for D (5 bases). This CDR3 has 13 residues. Trimming removed 0 bases at V and 8 bases at J, with 10 bases between. In germline, CDR1 is LNHNV, CDR2 YYDKDF (reference sequence). DNA of the CDR3: TGTGCCACCAGCAGAGACCGGGGCCGAGAAGCTTTCTTT. Translated, it gives CATSRDRGREAFF.

The gene calls are TRBV2 and TRBJ2-6; a possible D gene is TRBD2 (5 bases). This CDR3 is built from 14 residues. Per the germline V gene, CDR1 is SNHLY and CDR2 is FYNNEI. Trimming took 4 bases from V and 8 from J, leaving 12 bases between them. Here the CDR3 reads CASSGSGGPNVLTF. The DNA for the CDR3 is TGTGCCAGCAGTGGGTCGGGCGGGCCCAACGTCCTGACTTTC.

The V call is TRBV28, the J call TRBJ1-2; D is uncertain. The germline gives CDR1 MDHEN, CDR2 SYDVKM. The ends were cut back, 2 bases at V and 11 bases at J, with 9 bases in the middle. CDR3 size: 11 residues. Here the CDR3 DNA reads TGTGCCAGCAGTTTAGGACGGGGATACACCTTC. Translating gives CASSLGRGYTF.

CDR3 loop: CASSPRTSGGPSGDTQYF. CDR3 bases: TGCGCCAGCAGCCCTCGGACTAGCGGGGGCCCCAGTGGAGATACGCAGTATTTT. V gene TRBV4-1 combines with J gene TRBJ2-3, with 13 nucleotides matching TRBD2. This CDR3 has 18 residues. The V and J ends lost 4 bases and 5 bases, in that order; junction bases with no gene match: 12. Germline values: CDR1 MGHRA, CDR2 YSYEKL.

The chain carries TRBV19 and TRBJ2-2; D is uncertain. Deletions cut 7 bases from V and 4 bases from J, with 13 bases between. The CDR3 length is 14 residues. Germline V gene lookup returns CDR1 LNHDA and CDR2 SQIVND (reference sequence). The CDR3 reads CASKRQASTGELFF. The DNA for the CDR3 is TGTGCCAGTAAACGCCAGGCCAGCACCGGGGAGCTGTTTTTT.

Only a few counts were recorded for this clone. The rearrangement uses TRBV5-1 and TRBJ2-3; D might be TRBD1 (5 bases). The V end was cut by 4 bases, the J end by 0 bases, with 9 bases between. CDR1 is SGHRS and CDR2 is YFSETQ in the germline V gene. CDR3 size: 14 residues. The CDR3: CASSPTVSTDTQYF. DNA of the CDR3: TGCGCCAGCAGCCCGACAGTGAGCACAGATACGCAGTATTTT.

The chain combines TRBV28 with TRBJ2-7, with D unclear. The CDR3 is 12 amino acids. The V gene's germline CDR1 is MDHEN and CDR2 SYDVKM. The germline V and J ends were trimmed by 2 bases and 4 bases, with 6 bases remaining between them. CDR3 coding DNA: TGTGCCAGCAGTTTAAATGGGTACGAGCAGTACTTC. It specifies CASSLNGYEQYF.

The chain is built from TRBV28 and TRBJ2-5; TRBD1 matches at 7 bases. V trimming: 3 bases; J trimming: 0 bases; junction bases outside the gene matches: 10. CDR1 MDHEN and CDR2 SYDVKM come from the germline V gene. The CDR3 sequence is 17 residues long. The CDR3 DNA follows: TGTGCCAGCAGTTTTCCGCCCTCAGACAGGGACCAAGAGACCCAGTACTTC. Its protein is CASSFPPSDRDQETQYF.